This is a list of T cell receptor beta chains from one sample in a study of cytomegalovirus exposure and HLA in healthy donors. Some clones are missing from TCRdb's copy, which holds only in-frame ones; the method was immunoSEQ multiplex PCR. The sample contains over 150,000 clones, about 88% of which appear only once. The material sequenced was PBMCs. These receptors all stem from a man younger than 35 in good health and CMV-seropositive. Each CDR3 is given with its conserved first and last residue. The D gene is left open where the match is weak. Size tells how often a clone was seen (once, few, many) or the class of an expanded clone, and some rows leave it out.

NA	TRBV5-1	TRBD1	TRBJ1-2	CASSLRETGGAYGYTF	TGCGCCAGCAGCTTGCGGGAAACAGGGGGCGCCTATGGCTACACCTTC
NA	TRBV29-1	TRBD1	TRBJ2-2	CSVDPGSGTGSAGELFF	TGCAGCGTTGATCCCGGGTCCGGGACAGGGTCGGCCGGGGAGCTGTTTTTT
NA	TRBV5-1	TRBD2	TRBJ2-1	CASSVAGSSYNEQFF	TGCGCCAGCAGCGTAGCGGGTAGCTCCTACAATGAGCAGTTCTTC
NA	TRBV7-3	TRBD1	TRBJ2-5	CASSRDRGETQYF	TGTGCCAGCAGCCGGGACAGGGGTGAGACCCAGTACTTC
NA	TRBV27	TRBD2	TRBJ2-1	CASSSGLGRGQFF	TGTGCCAGCAGTTCGGGCCTAGGGAGGGGGCAGTTCTTC
NA	TRBV5-8	TRBD2	TRBJ2-2	CASSFSRAGVNTGELFF	TGTGCCAGCAGCTTCTCCCGGGCGGGGGTTAACACCGGGGAGCTGTTTTTT
NA	TRBV5-1	NA	TRBJ2-5	CASSFWEQETQYF	TGCGCCAGCAGCTTTTGGGAGCAAGAGACCCAGTACTTC
NA	TRBV9	NA	TRBJ2-7	CASSPLASSYEQYF	TGTGCCAGCAGCCCCCTAGCGTCCTCCTACGAGCAGTACTTC
NA	TRBV9	NA	TRBJ1-4	CASSVAQGMEEKLFF	TGTGCCAGCAGCGTAGCTCAGGGGATGGAGGAAAAACTGTTTTTT
NA	TRBV29-1	NA	TRBJ2-7	CSVTGTRGPNPYEQYF	TGCAGCGTCACCGGCACGCGGGGACCGAACCCCTACGAGCAGTACTTC
NA	TRBV25-1	NA	TRBJ1-5	CASSDGTGGKQPQHF	TGTGCCAGCAGTGATGGGACGGGGGGCAAGCAGCCCCAGCATTTT
NA	TRBV7-3	TRBD2	TRBJ2-3	CASSVGGGAADTQYF	TGTGCCAGCAGCGTCGGCGGGGGGGCCGCAGATACGCAGTATTTT
NA	TRBV15	TRBD1	TRBJ2-7	CATLRTTGSQQYF	TGTGCCACCTTAAGGACGACAGGGTCACAGCAGTACTTC
few	TRBV6-5	NA	TRBJ1-2	CASSSTVDYGYTF	TGTGCCAGCAGTTCGACAGTAGACTATGGCTACACCTTC